A single TCR beta chain is shown here with its context. The CDR3 extends over 14 amino acids. V was shortened by 7 bases and J by 10 bases, with 17 bases between the two germline ends. The data are from a study of T cells in Graves' hyperthyroidism and ophthalmopathy. The authors deemed Graves' hyperthyroidism stable absent ophthalmopathy progression within 18 months. Hyperthyroidism patients were newly diagnosed, had disease duration under 2 months, and were aged 18 to 65 years. Criteria for exclusion of patients were uncontrolled infection, other autoimmune disease, pregnancy or lactation. Diagnosis rested on symptoms, serum thyroxine and TRAb, thyroid ultrasound, and orbital computed tomography. Amplification of TCR beta CDR3 regions was performed using RNA transcripts as template. HTBI primers drove first-round RT-PCR of the TCR CDR3. TCRdb re-called the multiplex PCR reads through MiXCR, storing one row per CDR3 protein. The table lists 300,000 to 450,000 distinct CDR3 sequences, around 25% of them singletons.

This clonotype originated in a man aged 45-65 years with Graves' hyperthyroidism. The chain couples TRBV12-3 or TRBV12-4 to TRBJ1-6, with D possibly matching TRBD1 (6 bases). Specimen: blood. CDR3: CASTLVGGDSPLHF. DNA for the CDR3: TGTGCCAGCACCCTCGTAGGGGGGGACTCACCCCTCCACTTT.